The rows below give T cell receptor beta chains drawn from one sample of a study of breast tumors, draining lymph nodes, adjacent tissues. TCRdb analysed the multiplex PCR reads with MiXCR anew, one entry per CDR3 protein. The data contain around 130,000 distinct CDR3 sequences, around 21% of them singletons. Material: axillary lymph node tissue. The origin of the receptors is a female donor with breast cancer. Some clones in this sample may be carry-over from other donors' samples. The CDR3 runs from the conserved cysteine through the conserved F or W. Fields, in order: J gene, V gene, clone size, D gene, CDR3 DNA, CDR3 protein. D genes are given only for firm matches. Clone size appears in some rows only: once, few, many, or a class for an expanded clone.

j_gene: TRBJ2-7; v_gene: TRBV5-1; abundance: many; d_gene: TRBD1; CDR3nt: TGCGCCAGCAGCCCGGGACAGGGGAACGAGCAGTACTTC; CDR3aa: CASSPGQGNEQYF
j_gene: TRBJ1-2; v_gene: TRBV5-1; abundance: .; d_gene: .; CDR3nt: TGTGCCAGCAGCTTCTATGGCAACACCTTC; CDR3aa: CASSFYGNTF
j_gene: TRBJ2-2; v_gene: TRBV7-9; abundance: .; d_gene: .; CDR3nt: TGTGCCAGCAGTCGGGACACCGGGGAGCTGTTTTTT; CDR3aa: CASSRDTGELFF
j_gene: TRBJ2-5; v_gene: TRBV2; abundance: many; d_gene: TRBD2; CDR3nt: TGTGCCAGCAGAGTGGGACTAGCACCCCAAGAGACCCAGTACTTC; CDR3aa: CASRVGLAPQETQYF
j_gene: TRBJ2-1; v_gene: TRBV7-8; abundance: many; d_gene: .; CDR3nt: TGTGCCAGCAGCTTAGGGAGGGGTGATTACAATGAGCAGTTCTTC; CDR3aa: CASSLGRGDYNEQFF
j_gene: TRBJ2-2; v_gene: TRBV6-2/TRBV6-3; abundance: .; d_gene: .; CDR3nt: TGTGCCAGCAGTCCGACCCAAAACACCGGGGAGCTGTTTTTT; CDR3aa: CASSPTQNTGELFF
j_gene: TRBJ1-2; v_gene: TRBV9; abundance: many; d_gene: .; CDR3nt: TGTGCCAGCGGTACTGAGGCCCGAGGCGACTATGGCTACACCTTC; CDR3aa: CASGTEARGDYGYTF
j_gene: TRBJ2-7; v_gene: TRBV7-6; abundance: many; d_gene: TRBD2; CDR3nt: TGTGCCAGCAGCCAGAGCGGGAACGAGCAGTACTTC; CDR3aa: CASSQSGNEQYF
j_gene: TRBJ1-4; v_gene: TRBV28; abundance: .; d_gene: .; CDR3nt: TGTGCCAGCAGTGCCCCAGGGTCTCTGGAGGAAAAACTGTTTTTT; CDR3aa: CASSAPGSLEEKLFF
j_gene: TRBJ1-2; v_gene: TRBV15; abundance: many; d_gene: TRBD1; CDR3nt: TGTGCCACCAGCACCAGGGGGTATGGCTACACCTTC; CDR3aa: CATSTRGYGYTF